These 6 T cell receptor beta chains were all obtained from the same sample, sequenced in a study of control samples from healthy donors and cancer patients. Only in-frame clones appear in the TCRdb table, and some are missing; sequencing was by immunoSEQ multiplex PCR. The sample lists about 120,000 clones, approximately 87% seen once, with less than 4% in the top ten. The sample was PBMCs. These receptors were collected from a woman aged 55-75 years with lung cancer.

The chain combines TRBV18 with TRBJ2-2; perhaps TRBD1 as D (6 bases). V was shortened by 6 bases and J by 9 bases, with 17 bases between the two germline ends. CDR3 length: 14 amino acids. The germline CDR1 and CDR2 sequences are KGHSH and LQKENI. CDR3 nucleotide sequence: TGTGCCAGCTCCCCCGCAGGGGCCCCACGGGAGCTGTTTTTT. As protein: CASSPAGAPRELFF.

This clone was seen a few times. V usage is TRBV24-1 and J usage is TRBJ2-3, with 11 bases lining up with TRBD2. This CDR3 has 17 amino acids. Losses at the gene ends were 7 bases for V and 1 base for J; bases not matched to a gene: 9. Germline V gives CDR1 KGHDR, CDR2 SFDVKD. For the CDR3, the DNA is TGTGCCACCAGCCCTCCTAGACTAGCGGGGCGCACAGATACGCAGTATTTT. Its protein is CATSPPRLAGRTDTQYF.

The rearrangement links TRBV3-1 (or the pseudogene TRBV3-2) to TRBJ2-7, with D tentatively TRBD1 (6 bases). Between the trimmed V and J ends, which lost 5 bases and 5 bases, there was a span of 16 bases. Germline V CDR1 and CDR2: LGHDT, YNNKEL (reference sequence). The CDR3 has 14 residues. CDR3 nucleotides: TGTGCCAGCAGCGAGGAGGTACAGGGCGACGAGCAGTACTTC. It encodes CASSEEVQGDEQYF.

This clone has a single count. CDR3: CASSPGTGVWSAGELFF. DNA for the CDR3: TGTGCCAGCAGCCCTGGGACAGGGGTCTGGTCGGCCGGGGAGCTGTTTTTT. The V and J genes are TRBV6-2 or TRBV6-3 and TRBJ2-2, with 10 bases identical to TRBD1. After removal of 6 bases from V and 6 bases from J, the junction contained 13 bases not matched to a gene. The CDR3 covers 17 residues. CDR1 and CDR2 (germline): MNHEY, SVGEGT.

The rearrangement links TRBV6-5 to TRBJ1-2; 9 nucleotides agree with TRBD1. The CDR3 length is 15 residues. V was pared by 5 bases and J by 6 bases, with 10 bases of the junction left unmatched. Germline V gene sequence: CDR1 MNHEY, CDR2 SVGAGI. The CDR3 DNA reads TGTGCCAGCAGTCGTCCCGGGACAGGGATCGATGGCTACACCTTC. It is translated as CASSRPGTGIDGYTF.

The chain recombines TRBV12-3 or TRBV12-4 with TRBJ1-1, with TRBD1 matching 8 bases. Losses at the gene ends were 11 bases for V and 4 bases for J; bases not matched to a gene: 9. The CDR3 has 13 residues. The CDR3 sequence: CASLQGASTEAFF. For the CDR3, the DNA is TGTGCCTCCCTCCAGGGGGCAAGCACTGAAGCTTTCTTT.